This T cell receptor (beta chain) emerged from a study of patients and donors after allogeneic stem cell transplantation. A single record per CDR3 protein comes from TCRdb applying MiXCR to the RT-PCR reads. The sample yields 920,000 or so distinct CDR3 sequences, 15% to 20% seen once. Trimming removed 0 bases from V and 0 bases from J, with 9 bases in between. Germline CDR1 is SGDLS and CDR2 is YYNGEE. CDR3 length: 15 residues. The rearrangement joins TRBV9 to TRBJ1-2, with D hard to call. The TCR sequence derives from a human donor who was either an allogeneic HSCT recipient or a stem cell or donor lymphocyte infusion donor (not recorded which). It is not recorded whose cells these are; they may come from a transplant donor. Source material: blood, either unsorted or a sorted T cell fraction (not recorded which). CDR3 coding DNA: TGTGCCAGCAGCGTAGAGCTATCCTCTAACTATGGCTACACCTTC. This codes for CASSVELSSNYGYTF.